These T cell receptor beta chains were read from a single sample in a study of T-cell memory formation after mild COVID-19. A single record per CDR3 protein comes from TCRdb applying MiXCR to the 5' RACE reads. The sample has around 35,000 distinct CDR3 sequences, approximately 8.3% seen once. The sequenced sample consisted of PBMCs or a T cell subset sorted from them (not recorded which). These receptors came from a man aged 18 to 29 who had mild COVID-19 (a few samples of this study predate the infection). Cell type and time point are not known. The CDR3 runs from the conserved cysteine through the conserved F or W. Fields, in order: D gene, V gene, clone size, J gene, CDR3 protein, CDR3 DNA. The D gene is left open where the match is weak. Clone size is stated in some rows and not others, as once, few, many or a class when expanded.

D gene: .; V gene: TRBV15; clone size: many; J gene: TRBJ2-5; CDR3 protein: CATSRDGGDGETQYF; CDR3 DNA: TGTGCCACCAGCAGAGACGGGGGTGATGGGGAGACCCAGTACTTC
D gene: TRBD2; V gene: TRBV5-6; clone size: .; J gene: TRBJ2-3; CDR3 protein: CASSLRTSGADTQYF; CDR3 DNA: TGTGCCAGCAGCTTAAGAACTAGCGGGGCGGATACGCAGTATTTT
D gene: TRBD1; V gene: TRBV7-2; clone size: .; J gene: TRBJ1-1; CDR3 protein: CASSLTGTGRMNTEAFF; CDR3 DNA: TGTGCCAGCAGCTTAACCGGGACAGGGCGCATGAACACTGAAGCTTTCTTT
D gene: .; V gene: TRBV5-1; clone size: many; J gene: TRBJ1-1; CDR3 protein: CASSLAVRTEAFF; CDR3 DNA: TGCGCCAGCAGCTTGGCGGTGCGGACTGAAGCTTTCTTT
D gene: TRBD2; V gene: TRBV7-2; clone size: few; J gene: TRBJ2-7; CDR3 protein: CASSLTPGLAGVPGQQYF; CDR3 DNA: TGTGCCAGCAGCTTAACGCCTGGACTAGCGGGCGTCCCAGGGCAGCAGTACTTC
D gene: .; V gene: TRBV7-2; clone size: many; J gene: TRBJ2-3; CDR3 protein: CASSPFTDTQYF; CDR3 DNA: TGTGCCAGCAGCCCATTCACAGATACGCAGTATTTT
D gene: TRBD2; V gene: TRBV6-5; clone size: many; J gene: TRBJ2-1; CDR3 protein: CASSYAVAGGRREQFF; CDR3 DNA: TGTGCCAGCAGTTACGCCGTCGCGGGGGGGCGTCGTGAGCAGTTCTTC
D gene: TRBD2; V gene: TRBV5-1; clone size: many; J gene: TRBJ2-1; CDR3 protein: CASSLATSGEEQFF; CDR3 DNA: TGCGCCAGCAGCTTGGCAACTAGCGGGGAAGAGCAGTTCTTC
D gene: .; V gene: TRBV5-1; clone size: many; J gene: TRBJ2-1; CDR3 protein: CASSLATADEQFF; CDR3 DNA: TGCGCCAGCAGCTTGGCTACCGCTGATGAGCAGTTCTTC
D gene: TRBD2; V gene: TRBV4-3; clone size: medium-sized; J gene: TRBJ2-7; CDR3 protein: CASSQSGVSYEQYF; CDR3 DNA: TGCGCCAGCAGCCAAAGCGGGGTCTCCTACGAGCAGTACTTC
D gene: TRBD2; V gene: TRBV12-3/TRBV12-4; clone size: many; J gene: TRBJ2-1; CDR3 protein: CASRRGVGFAGQFF; CDR3 DNA: TGTGCCAGCAGGCGGGGGGTAGGATTCGCTGGGCAGTTCTTC
D gene: .; V gene: TRBV7-9; clone size: medium-sized; J gene: TRBJ2-3; CDR3 protein: CASSFTDTQYF; CDR3 DNA: TGTGCCAGCAGCTTTACAGATACGCAGTATTTT
D gene: .; V gene: TRBV4-2; clone size: many; J gene: TRBJ1-2; CDR3 protein: CASSQEAGYTF; CDR3 DNA: TGTGCCAGCAGCCAAGAAGCAGGCTACACCTTC
D gene: .; V gene: TRBV9; clone size: many; J gene: TRBJ1-1; CDR3 protein: CASSVRDIAYTEAFF; CDR3 DNA: TGTGCCAGCAGCGTTCGGGACATTGCTTACACTGAAGCTTTCTTT
D gene: .; V gene: TRBV4-1; clone size: many; J gene: TRBJ1-2; CDR3 protein: CASSQTTETNYGYTF; CDR3 DNA: TGCGCCAGCAGCCAGACGACAGAGACCAACTATGGCTACACCTTC
D gene: TRBD1; V gene: TRBV5-5; clone size: .; J gene: TRBJ1-5; CDR3 protein: CASSLVWDSLGQPQHF; CDR3 DNA: TGTGCCAGCAGCTTGGTATGGGACAGCCTCGGGCAGCCCCAGCATTTT